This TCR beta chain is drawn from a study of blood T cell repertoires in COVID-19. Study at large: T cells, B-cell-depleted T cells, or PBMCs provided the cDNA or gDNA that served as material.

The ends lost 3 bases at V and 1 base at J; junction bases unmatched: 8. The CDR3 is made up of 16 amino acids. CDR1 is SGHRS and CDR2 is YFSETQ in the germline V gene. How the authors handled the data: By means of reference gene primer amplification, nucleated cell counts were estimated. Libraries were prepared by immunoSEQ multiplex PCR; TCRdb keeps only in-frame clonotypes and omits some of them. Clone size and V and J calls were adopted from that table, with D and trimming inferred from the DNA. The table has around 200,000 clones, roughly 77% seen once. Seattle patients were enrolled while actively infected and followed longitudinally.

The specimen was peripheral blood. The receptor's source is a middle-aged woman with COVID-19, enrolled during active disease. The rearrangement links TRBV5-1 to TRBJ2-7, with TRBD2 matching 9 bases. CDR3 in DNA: TGCGCCAGCAGCTCCCTAGGTCTAGCGGGGTCCTACGAGCAGTACTTC. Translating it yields CASSSLGLAGSYEQYF.